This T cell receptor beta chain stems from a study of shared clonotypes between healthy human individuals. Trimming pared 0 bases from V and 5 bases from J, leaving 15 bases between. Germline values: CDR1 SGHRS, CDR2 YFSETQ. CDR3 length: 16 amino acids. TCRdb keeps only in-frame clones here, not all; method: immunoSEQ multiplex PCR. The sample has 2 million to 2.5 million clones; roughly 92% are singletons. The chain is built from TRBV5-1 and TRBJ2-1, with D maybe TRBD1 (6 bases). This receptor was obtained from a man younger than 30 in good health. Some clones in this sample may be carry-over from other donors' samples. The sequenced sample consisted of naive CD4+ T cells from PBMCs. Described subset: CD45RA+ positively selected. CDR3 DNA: TGCGCCAGCAGCTTGGCCAGGGGAATCTACCACAATGAGCAGTTCTTC. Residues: CASSLARGIYHNEQFF.